This T cell receptor (beta chain) comes out of a study of T-cell memory formation after mild COVID-19. Looking at the study overall: TCR clusters showed largely donor specificity.

TCRdb used MiXCR to reprocess the 5' RACE reads, holding one entry per CDR3 protein. The table records about 390,000 distinct CDR3 sequences, 16% of them present only once. Germline V lookup: CDR1 SGHKS, CDR2 YYEKEE (reference sequence). This CDR3 spans 18 amino acids. With V trimmed by 4 bases and J by 3 bases, 14 bases remained unmatched. Sequencing used PBMCs or a T cell subset sorted from them (not recorded which). The source of this sequence is a young man who had mild COVID-19 (a few samples of this study predate the infection). Cell type and time point are not known. This sequence joins TRBV5-5 and TRBJ2-1; TRBD2 matches at 9 bases. DNA of the CDR3: TGTGCCAGCAGCCCGGCCGAGGCCGGGACTAGCAGCTACAATGAGCAGTTCTTC. It is translated as CASSPAEAGTSSYNEQFF.